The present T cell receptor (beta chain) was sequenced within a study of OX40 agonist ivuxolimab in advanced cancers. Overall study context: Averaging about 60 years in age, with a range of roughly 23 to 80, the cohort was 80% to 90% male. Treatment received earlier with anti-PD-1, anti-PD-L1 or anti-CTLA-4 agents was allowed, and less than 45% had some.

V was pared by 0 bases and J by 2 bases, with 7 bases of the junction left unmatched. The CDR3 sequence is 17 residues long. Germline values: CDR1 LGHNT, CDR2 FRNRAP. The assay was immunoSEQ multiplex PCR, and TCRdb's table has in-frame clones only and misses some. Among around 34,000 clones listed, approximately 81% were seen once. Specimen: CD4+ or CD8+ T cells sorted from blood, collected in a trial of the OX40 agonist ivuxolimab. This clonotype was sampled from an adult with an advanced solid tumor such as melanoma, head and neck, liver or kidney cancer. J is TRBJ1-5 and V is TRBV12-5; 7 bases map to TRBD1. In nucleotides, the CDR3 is TGTGCTAGTGGTTTGGTCTTTCAGGGGGGAGGCAATCAGCCCCAGCATTTT. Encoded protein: CASGLVFQGGGNQPQHF.